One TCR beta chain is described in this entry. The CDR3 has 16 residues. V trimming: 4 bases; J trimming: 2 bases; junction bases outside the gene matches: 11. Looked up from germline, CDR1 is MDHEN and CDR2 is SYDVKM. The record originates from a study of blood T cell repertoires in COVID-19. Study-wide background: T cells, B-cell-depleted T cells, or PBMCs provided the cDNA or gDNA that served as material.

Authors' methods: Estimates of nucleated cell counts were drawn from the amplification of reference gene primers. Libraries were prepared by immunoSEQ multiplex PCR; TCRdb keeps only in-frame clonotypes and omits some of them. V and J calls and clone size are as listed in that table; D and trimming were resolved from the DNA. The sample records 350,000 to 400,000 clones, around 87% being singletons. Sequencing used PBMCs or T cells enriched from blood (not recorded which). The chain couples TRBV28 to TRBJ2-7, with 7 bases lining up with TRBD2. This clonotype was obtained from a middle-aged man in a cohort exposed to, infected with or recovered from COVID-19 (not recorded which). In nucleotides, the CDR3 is TGTGCCAGCAGTTCCTCCGGGGGGAAAGGGGCCTACGAGCAGTACTTC. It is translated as CASSSSGGKGAYEQYF.